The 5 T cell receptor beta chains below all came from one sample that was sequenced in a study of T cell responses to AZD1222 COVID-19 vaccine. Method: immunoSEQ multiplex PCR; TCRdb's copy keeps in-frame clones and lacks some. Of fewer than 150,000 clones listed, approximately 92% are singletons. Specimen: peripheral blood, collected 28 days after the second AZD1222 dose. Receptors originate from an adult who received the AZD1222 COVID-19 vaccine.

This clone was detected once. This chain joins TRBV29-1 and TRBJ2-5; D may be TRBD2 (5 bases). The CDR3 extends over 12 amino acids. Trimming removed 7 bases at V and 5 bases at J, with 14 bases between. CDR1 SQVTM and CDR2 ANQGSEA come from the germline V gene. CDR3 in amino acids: CSAGGPGETQYF. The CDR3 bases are TGCAGCGCCGGTGGGCCGGGGGAGACCCAGTACTTC.

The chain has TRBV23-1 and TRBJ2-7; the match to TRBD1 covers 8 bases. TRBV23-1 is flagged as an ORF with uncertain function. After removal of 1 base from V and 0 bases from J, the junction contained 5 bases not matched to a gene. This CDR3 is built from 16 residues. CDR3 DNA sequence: TGCGCCAGCAGTCAATGCACAGGGGGTCCCTCCTACGAGCAGTACTTC. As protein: CASSQCTGGPSYEQYF.

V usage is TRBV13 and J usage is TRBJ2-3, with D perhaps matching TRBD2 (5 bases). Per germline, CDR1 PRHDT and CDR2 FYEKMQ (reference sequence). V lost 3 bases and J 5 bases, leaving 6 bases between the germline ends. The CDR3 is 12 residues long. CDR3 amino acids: CASSFSGDTQYF. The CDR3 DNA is TGTGCCAGCAGCTTCAGCGGAGATACGCAGTATTTT.

This CDR3 reads CASSSEGVGGELFF. The CDR3, as DNA: TGTGCCAGTAGTTCGGAGGGTGTGGGCGGGGAGCTGTTTTTT. The chain combines TRBV19 with TRBJ2-2, with D perhaps matching TRBD2 (6 bases). Trimming cost V 5 bases and J 7 bases, with 14 bases left between them. Germline CDR1 is LNHDA and CDR2 is SQIVND (reference sequence). The CDR3 is 14 residues long. Drawing the rest from reference TRBV19 and TRBJ2-2, the complete variable domain is DGGITQSPKYLFRKEGQNVTLSCEQNLNHDAMYWYRQDPGQGLRLIYYSQIVNDFQKGDIAEGYSVSREKKESFPLTVTSAQKNPTAFYLCASSSEGVGGELFFGEGSRLTVL.

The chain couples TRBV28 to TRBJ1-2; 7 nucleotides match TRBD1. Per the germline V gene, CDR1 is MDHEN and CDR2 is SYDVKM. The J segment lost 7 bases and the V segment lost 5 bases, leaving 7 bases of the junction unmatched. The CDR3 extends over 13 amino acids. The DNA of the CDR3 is TGTGCCAGCAGTCTCGACAGGGTTTTTGGCTACACCTTC. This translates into CASSLDRVFGYTF.